These 14 T cell receptor beta chains came from one sample sequenced in a study of beta chain features in type 1 diabetes. The isolated RNA, all of it, was reverse transcribed, so expressed TCRB transcripts were what got sequenced. Only in-frame clones appear in the TCRdb table, and some are missing; sequencing was by immunoSEQ multiplex PCR. The sample yields under 250,000 clones, 13% to 15% seen once. The sample consisted of naive CD4+ T cells from blood. The receptors stem from a woman aged 40 to 50 in good health.

V and J are TRBV10-3 and TRBJ2-7; 7 nucleotides agree with TRBD2. This CDR3 comprises 16 residues. Germline V gives CDR1 ENHRY, CDR2 SYGVKD. Germline trimming cut 0 bases from V and 5 bases from J; bases unmatched to any gene: 10. The CDR3 spells CAISESGKRGGNEQYF. Written as DNA, the CDR3 is TGTGCCATCAGTGAGTCGGGAAAGCGGGGAGGGAACGAGCAGTACTTC.

The chain's CDR3 is CASSQQPTNEKLFF. The CDR3 nucleotides are TGCGCCAGCAGCCAACAGCCAACTAATGAAAAACTGTTTTTT. The chain has TRBV5-1 and TRBJ1-4; no clear D. The CDR3 length is 14 residues. Germline V lookup: CDR1 SGHRS, CDR2 YFSETQ. Trimming cost V 4 bases and J 0 bases, with 7 bases left between them.

This clone was detected ten times or more. The chain is built from TRBV13 and TRBJ2-1, with D tentatively TRBD1 (5 bases). Germline V gene sequence: CDR1 PRHDT, CDR2 FYEKMQ (reference sequence). The CDR3 length is 17 residues. The ends were cut back, 2 bases at V and 6 bases at J, with 20 bases in the middle. CDR3 amino acids: CASSLFTWSKDINEQFF. CDR3 bases: TGTGCCAGCAGCTTATTCACGTGGTCGAAGGACATCAATGAGCAGTTCTTC.

This clone has only a few counts. This chain links TRBV5-6 with TRBJ2-6, with 8 bases fitting TRBD1. The germline V gene encodes CDR1 SGHDT and CDR2 YYEEEE. The V gene end was trimmed by 5 bases and the J gene end by 0 bases; junction bases not matched to a gene: 4. The CDR3 loop spans 16 amino acids. The CDR3 loop reads CASRPGQDSGANVLTF. In DNA, the CDR3 is TGTGCCAGCAGACCGGGACAGGACTCTGGGGCCAACGTCCTGACTTTC.

The V and J genes are TRBV6-1 and TRBJ1-2; 9 bases fit TRBD1. Germline V gives CDR1 MNHNS, CDR2 SASEGT. CDR3 length equals 14 residues. The trim removed 6 bases at V and 8 bases at J, leaving 10 bases unmatched. The CDR3: CASSPGQGTGGYTF. CDR3 nucleotide sequence: TGTGCCAGCAGCCCGGGACAGGGAACGGGAGGCTACACCTTC.

This clone was found a few times. The chain has TRBV6-6 and TRBJ1-4; D remains ambiguous. This CDR3 region has 15 residues. CDR1 is MNHNY and CDR2 is SVGAGI in the germline V gene (reference sequence). V lost 10 bases to trimming and J lost 2 bases, with 17 bases between them. Here the CDR3 DNA reads TGTGCCACCTCCCAAGGAGGCCCGACTAATGAAAAACTGTTTTTT. Translated: CATSQGGPTNEKLFF.

In its sample, this clone was seen many times. The chain joins TRBV29-1 to TRBJ2-5, with a possible D match to TRBD1 (6 bases). The CDR3 contains 13 residues. CDR1 is SQVTM and CDR2 is ANQGSEA in the germline V gene. V was clipped by 1 base and J by 5 bases, with 11 bases between them. The CDR3 nucleotides are TGCAGCGTTGAAGGACAGGAAGGGGAGACCCAGTACTTC. Translation: CSVEGQEGETQYF. The full variable domain, with the rest looked up from reference TRBV29-1 and TRBJ2-5, is SAVISQKPSRDICQRGTSLTIQCQVDSQVTMMFWYRQQPGQSLTLIATANQGSEATYESGFVIDKFPISRPNLTFSTLTVSNMSPEDSSIYLCSVEGQEGETQYFGPGTRLLVL.

Notes on this clone: This sample includes further DNA sequences coding for the same CDR3. The chain recombines TRBV7-9 with TRBJ2-6; D gene uncertain. The CDR3 covers 14 residues. V lost 4 bases, J lost 1 base, and 5 bases lay in between. Looked up from germline, CDR1 is SEHNR and CDR2 is FQNEAQ (reference sequence). The CDR3 loop is CASSSFSGANVLTF. CDR3 sequence (DNA): TGTGCCAGCAGCTCATTTTCTGGGGCCAACGTCCTGACTTTC.

Only a few counts were recorded for this clone. V gene TRBV27 combines with J gene TRBJ2-3; 10 bases agree with TRBD1. The V gene's germline CDR1 is MNHEY and CDR2 SMNVEV (reference sequence). Trimming took 5 bases from V and 5 from J; bases not matched to a gene: 7. This CDR3 comprises 15 residues. CDR3 sequence (DNA): TGTGCCAGCAGTCCGCGACAGGGGGCGAGAGATACGCAGTATTTT. This gives the protein CASSPRQGARDTQYF.

The chain carries TRBV2 and TRBJ2-2; 8 positions agree with TRBD2. The germline V gene has CDR1 SNHLY and CDR2 FYNNEI. V shed 5 bases, J shed 7 bases, and the junction held 9 bases outside the gene matches. This CDR3 spans 15 amino acids. CDR3 in DNA: TGTGCCAGCAGTCCTTGGACTAGCAGTAGCGGGGAGCTGTTTTTT. As protein: CASSPWTSSSGELFF.

This clone was counted between two and nine times. This chain uses TRBV6-5 with TRBJ1-2; 7 nucleotides match TRBD1. The trim removed 2 bases at V and 8 bases at J, leaving 11 bases unmatched. The CDR3 is 15 amino acids. CDR1 MNHEY and CDR2 SVGAGI come from the germline V gene. CDR3 loop: CASSYQQGNKRGYTF. The DNA of the CDR3 is TGTGCCAGCAGTTACCAACAGGGGAACAAACGGGGCTACACCTTC.

V and J are TRBV2 and TRBJ2-5; TRBD1 is a possible D gene (6 bases). Germline lookup yields CDR1 SNHLY and CDR2 FYNNEI. The CDR3 is 14 amino acids. Trimming took off 5 bases at V and 6 bases at J, with 16 bases between the two ends. The CDR3 protein is CASSSTGILKTQYF. CDR3 nucleotides: TGTGCCAGCAGTTCTACAGGGATTTTGAAGACCCAGTACTTC.

DNA for the CDR3: TGTGCCAGTAGTGTAGCGGGGGGGCTCGATACGCAGTATTTT. Residues: CASSVAGGLDTQYF. The chain links TRBV19 to TRBJ2-3; 11 bases are shared with TRBD2. J gave up 6 bases and V 5 bases, and 4 bases lay outside the gene matches. CDR1 is LNHDA, CDR2 SQIVND, per germline (reference sequence). The CDR3 has 14 amino acids.

The chain carries TRBV1 and TRBJ2-7; TRBD2, the table's D call, lacks a check against the DNA. TRBV1 is tagged as a pseudogene. This CDR3 has 14 amino acids. DNA for the CDR3: TGCACCAGCAGCCCCTGGACTAGCGGCTACGAGCAGTACTTC. It codes for CTSSPWTSGYEQYF.